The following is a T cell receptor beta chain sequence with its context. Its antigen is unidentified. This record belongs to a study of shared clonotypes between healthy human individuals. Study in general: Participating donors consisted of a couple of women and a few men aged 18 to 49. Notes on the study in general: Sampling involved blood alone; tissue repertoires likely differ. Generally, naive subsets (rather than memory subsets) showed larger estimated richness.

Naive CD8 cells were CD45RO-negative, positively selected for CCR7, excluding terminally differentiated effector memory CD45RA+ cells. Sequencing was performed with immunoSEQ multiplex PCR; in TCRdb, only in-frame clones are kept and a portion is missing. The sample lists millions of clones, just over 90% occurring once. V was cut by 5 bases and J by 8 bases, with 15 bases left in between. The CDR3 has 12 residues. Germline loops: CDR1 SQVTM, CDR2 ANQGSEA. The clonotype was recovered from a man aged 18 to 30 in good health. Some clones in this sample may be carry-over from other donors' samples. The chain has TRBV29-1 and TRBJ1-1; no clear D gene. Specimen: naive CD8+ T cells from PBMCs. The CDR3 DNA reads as TGCAGCGTTCCAAACGCGGGCGCCGAAGCTTTCTTT. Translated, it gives CSVPNAGAEAFF. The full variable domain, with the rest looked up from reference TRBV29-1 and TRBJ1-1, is SAVISQKPSRDICQRGTSLTIQCQVDSQVTMMFWYRQQPGQSLTLIATANQGSEATYESGFVIDKFPISRPNLTFSTLTVSNMSPEDSSIYLCSVPNAGAEAFFGQGTRLTVV.